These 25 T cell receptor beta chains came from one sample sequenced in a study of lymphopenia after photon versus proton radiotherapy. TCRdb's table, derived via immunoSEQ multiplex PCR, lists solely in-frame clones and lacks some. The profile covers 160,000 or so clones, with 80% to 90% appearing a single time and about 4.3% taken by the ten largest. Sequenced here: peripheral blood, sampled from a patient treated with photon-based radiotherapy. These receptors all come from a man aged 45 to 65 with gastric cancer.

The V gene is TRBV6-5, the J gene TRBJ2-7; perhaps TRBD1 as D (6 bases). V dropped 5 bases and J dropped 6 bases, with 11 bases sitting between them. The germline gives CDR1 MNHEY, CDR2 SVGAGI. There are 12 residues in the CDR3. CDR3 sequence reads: CASSRTESEQYF. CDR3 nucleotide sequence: TGTGCCAGCAGTAGGACAGAGAGCGAGCAGTACTTC.

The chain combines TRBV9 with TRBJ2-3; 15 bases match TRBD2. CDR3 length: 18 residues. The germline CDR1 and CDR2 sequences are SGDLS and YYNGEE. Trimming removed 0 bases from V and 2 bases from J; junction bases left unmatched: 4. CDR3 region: CASSVVGTSGRITDTQYF. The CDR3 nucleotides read TGTGCCAGCAGCGTAGTAGGGACTAGCGGGAGGATCACAGATACGCAGTATTTT.

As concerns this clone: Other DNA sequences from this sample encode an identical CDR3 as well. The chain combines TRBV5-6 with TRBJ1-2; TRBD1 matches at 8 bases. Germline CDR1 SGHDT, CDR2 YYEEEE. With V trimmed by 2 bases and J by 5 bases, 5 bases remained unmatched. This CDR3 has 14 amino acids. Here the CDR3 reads CASSLQGVLYGYTF. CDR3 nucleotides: TGTGCCAGCAGCTTACAGGGGGTGCTATATGGCTACACCTTC. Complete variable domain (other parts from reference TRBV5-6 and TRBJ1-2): DAGVTQSPTHLIKTRGQQVTLRCSPKSGHDTVSWYQQALGQGPQFIFQYYEEEERQRGNFPDRFSGHQFPNYSSELNVNALLLGDSALYLCASSLQGVLYGYTFGSGTRLTVV.

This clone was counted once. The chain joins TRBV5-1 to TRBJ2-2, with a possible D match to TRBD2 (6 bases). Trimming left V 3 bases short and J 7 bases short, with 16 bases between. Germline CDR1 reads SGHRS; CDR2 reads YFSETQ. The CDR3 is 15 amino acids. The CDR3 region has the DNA TGCGCCAGCAGCTCAGATCCTAGCGACAACGGGGAGCTGTTTTTT. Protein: CASSSDPSDNGELFF.

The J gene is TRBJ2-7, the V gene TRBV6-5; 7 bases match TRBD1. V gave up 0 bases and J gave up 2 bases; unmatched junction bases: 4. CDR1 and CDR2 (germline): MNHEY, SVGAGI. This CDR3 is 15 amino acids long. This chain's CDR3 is CASSYSYRGPYEQYF. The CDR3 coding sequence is TGTGCCAGCAGTTACTCATACAGGGGTCCCTACGAGCAGTACTTC.

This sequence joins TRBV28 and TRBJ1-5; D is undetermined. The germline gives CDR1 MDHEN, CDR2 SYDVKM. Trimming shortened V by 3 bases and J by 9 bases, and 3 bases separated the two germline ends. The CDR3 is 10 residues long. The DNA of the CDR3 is TGTGCCAGCAGTTTCTCGCCCCAGCATTTT. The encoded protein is CASSFSPQHF.

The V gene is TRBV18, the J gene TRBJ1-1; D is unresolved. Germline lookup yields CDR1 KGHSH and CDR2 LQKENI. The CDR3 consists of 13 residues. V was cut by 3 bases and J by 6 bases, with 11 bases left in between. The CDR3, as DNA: TGTGCCAGCTCACCTCTTAAGTCTGCTGAAGCTTTCTTT. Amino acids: CASSPLKSAEAFF.

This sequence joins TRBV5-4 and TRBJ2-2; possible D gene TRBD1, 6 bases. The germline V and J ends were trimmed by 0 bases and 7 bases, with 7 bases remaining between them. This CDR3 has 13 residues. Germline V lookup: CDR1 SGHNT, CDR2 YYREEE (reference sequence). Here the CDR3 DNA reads TGTGCCAGCAGCTTGGAAGGGGGCGGGGAGCTGTTTTTT. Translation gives CASSLEGGGELFF. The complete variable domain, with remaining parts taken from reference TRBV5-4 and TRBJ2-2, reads ETGVTQSPTHLIKTRGQQVTLRCSSQSGHNTVSWYQQALGQGPQFIFQYYREEENGRGNFPPRFSGLQFPNYSSELNVNALELDDSALYLCASSLEGGGELFFGEGSRLTVL.

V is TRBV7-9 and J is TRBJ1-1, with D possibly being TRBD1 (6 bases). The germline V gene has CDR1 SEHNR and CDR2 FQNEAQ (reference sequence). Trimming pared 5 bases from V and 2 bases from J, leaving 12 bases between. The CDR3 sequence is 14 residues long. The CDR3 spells CASSITGPNTEAFF. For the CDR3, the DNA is TGTGCCAGCAGCATAACAGGGCCCAACACTGAAGCTTTCTTT.

CDR3 DNA: TGTGCCAGCAGTTCCTACCGGACCTCTCAGGGGGATACGCAGTATTTT. It encodes CASSSYRTSQGDTQYF. The chain links TRBV27 to TRBJ2-3; the D gene is possibly TRBD1 (6 bases). Between the trimmed V and J ends, which lost 4 bases and 6 bases, there was a span of 20 bases. There are 16 residues in the CDR3. Germline V gives CDR1 MNHEY, CDR2 SMNVEV (reference sequence).

In DNA form, the CDR3 reads TGTGCCAGCAGTGATTTCGTACTAGCCCTAGTCAATGAGCAGTTCTTC. This encodes CASSDFVLALVNEQFF. V usage is TRBV2 and J usage is TRBJ2-1, with D perhaps matching TRBD2 (6 bases). V lost 3 bases, J lost 6 bases, and 18 bases lay in between. This CDR3 spans 16 amino acids. Germline V gene data show CDR1 as SNHLY and CDR2 as FYNNEI.

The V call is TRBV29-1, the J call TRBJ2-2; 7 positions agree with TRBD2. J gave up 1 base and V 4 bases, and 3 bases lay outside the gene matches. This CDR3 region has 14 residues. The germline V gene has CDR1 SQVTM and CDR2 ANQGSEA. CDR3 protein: CSVVASGNTGELFF. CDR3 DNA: TGCAGCGTTGTTGCTAGCGGGAACACCGGGGAGCTGTTTTTT.

The CDR3 DNA reads as TGTGCCAGCAGTTTAACTAATGAAAAACTGTTTTTT. Amino acid sequence: CASSLTNEKLFF. The genes are TRBV28 and TRBJ1-4; D gene ambiguous. V lost 2 bases, J lost 2 bases, and 0 bases lay in between. CDR1 is MDHEN and CDR2 is SYDVKM in the germline V gene. The CDR3 sequence is 12 residues long.

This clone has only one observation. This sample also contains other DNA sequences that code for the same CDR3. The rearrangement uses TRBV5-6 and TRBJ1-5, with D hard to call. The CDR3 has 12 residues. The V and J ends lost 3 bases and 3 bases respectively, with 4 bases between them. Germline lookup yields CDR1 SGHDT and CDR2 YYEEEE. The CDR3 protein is CASSSDNQPQHF. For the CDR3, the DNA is TGTGCCAGCAGCTCGGACAATCAGCCCCAGCATTTT.

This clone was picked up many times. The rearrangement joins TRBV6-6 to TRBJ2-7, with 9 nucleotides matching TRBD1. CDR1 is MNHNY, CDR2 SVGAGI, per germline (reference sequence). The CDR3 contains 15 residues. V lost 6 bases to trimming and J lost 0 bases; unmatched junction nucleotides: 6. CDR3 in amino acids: CASSSGTGSSYEQYF. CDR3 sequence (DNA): TGTGCCAGCAGCTCCGGGACAGGGAGCTCCTACGAGCAGTACTTC.

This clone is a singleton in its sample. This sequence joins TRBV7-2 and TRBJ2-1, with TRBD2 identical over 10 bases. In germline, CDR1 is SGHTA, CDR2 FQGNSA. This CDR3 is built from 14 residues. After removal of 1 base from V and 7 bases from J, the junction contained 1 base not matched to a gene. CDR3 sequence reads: CASSLVAGGNEQFF. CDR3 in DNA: TGTGCCAGCAGCTTAGTAGCGGGAGGAAATGAGCAGTTCTTC. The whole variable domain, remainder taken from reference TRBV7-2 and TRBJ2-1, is GAGVSQSPSNKVTEKGKDVELRCDPISGHTALYWYRQSLGQGLEFLIYFQGNSAPDKSGLPSDRFSAERTGGSVSTLTIQRTQQEDSAVYLCASSLVAGGNEQFFGPGTRLTVL.

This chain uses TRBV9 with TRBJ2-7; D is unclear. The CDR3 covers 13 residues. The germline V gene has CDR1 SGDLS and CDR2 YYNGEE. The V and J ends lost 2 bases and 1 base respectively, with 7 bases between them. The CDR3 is CASSVAASYEQYF. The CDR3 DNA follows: TGTGCCAGCAGCGTGGCGGCTTCCTACGAGCAGTACTTC.

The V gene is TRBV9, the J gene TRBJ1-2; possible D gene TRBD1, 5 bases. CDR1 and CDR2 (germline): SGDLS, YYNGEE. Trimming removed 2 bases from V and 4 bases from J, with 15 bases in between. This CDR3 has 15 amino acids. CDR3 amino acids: CASSVEPDSSYGYTF. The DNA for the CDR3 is TGTGCCAGCAGCGTCGAACCCGACAGCTCCTATGGCTACACCTTC. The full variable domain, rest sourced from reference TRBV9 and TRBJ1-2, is DSGVTQTPKHLITATGQRVTLRCSPRSGDLSVYWYQQSLDQGLQFLIQYYNGEERAKGNILERFSAQQFPDLHSELNLSSLELGDSALYFCASSVEPDSSYGYTFGSGTRLTVV.

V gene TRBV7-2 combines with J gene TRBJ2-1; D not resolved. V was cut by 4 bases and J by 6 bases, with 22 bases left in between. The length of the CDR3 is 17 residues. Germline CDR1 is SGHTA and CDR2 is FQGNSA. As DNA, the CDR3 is TGTGCCAGCAGCTCCGAAGGAGTGACCCGTAATTCCAATGAGCAGTTCTTC. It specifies CASSSEGVTRNSNEQFF.

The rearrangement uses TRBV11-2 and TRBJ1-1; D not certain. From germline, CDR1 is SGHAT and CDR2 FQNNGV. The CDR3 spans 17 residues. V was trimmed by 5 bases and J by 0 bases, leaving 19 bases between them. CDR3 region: CASSPYPFGQLNTEAFF. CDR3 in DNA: TGTGCCAGCAGCCCCTACCCCTTCGGGCAGTTGAACACTGAAGCTTTCTTT.

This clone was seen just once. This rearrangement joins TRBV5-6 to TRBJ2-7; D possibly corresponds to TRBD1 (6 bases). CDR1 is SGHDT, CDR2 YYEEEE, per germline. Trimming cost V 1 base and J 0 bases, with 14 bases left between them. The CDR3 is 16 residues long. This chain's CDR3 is CASSLYPGAPSYEQYF. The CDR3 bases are TGTGCCAGCAGCTTGTACCCAGGGGCCCCCTCCTACGAGCAGTACTTC. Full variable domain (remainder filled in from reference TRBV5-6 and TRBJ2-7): DAGVTQSPTHLIKTRGQQVTLRCSPKSGHDTVSWYQQALGQGPQFIFQYYEEEERQRGNFPDRFSGHQFPNYSSELNVNALLLGDSALYLCASSLYPGAPSYEQYFGPGTRLTVT.

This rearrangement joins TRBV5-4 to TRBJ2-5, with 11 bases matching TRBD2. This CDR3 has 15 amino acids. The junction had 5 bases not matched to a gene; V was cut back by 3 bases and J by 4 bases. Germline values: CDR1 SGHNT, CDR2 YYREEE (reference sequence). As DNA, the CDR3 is TGTGCCAGCAGCTCCACTAGCGGGAGCGGAGAGACCCAGTACTTC. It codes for CASSSTSGSGETQYF. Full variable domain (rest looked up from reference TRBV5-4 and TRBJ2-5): ETGVTQSPTHLIKTRGQQVTLRCSSQSGHNTVSWYQQALGQGPQFIFQYYREEENGRGNFPPRFSGLQFPNYSSELNVNALELDDSALYLCASSSTSGSGETQYFGPGTRLLVL.

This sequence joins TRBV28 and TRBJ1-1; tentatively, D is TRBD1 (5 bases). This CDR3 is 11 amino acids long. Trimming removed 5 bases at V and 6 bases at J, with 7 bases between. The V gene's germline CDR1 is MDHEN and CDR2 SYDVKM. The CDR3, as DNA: TGTGCCAGCAGTATCAGGGCTGAAGCTTTCTTT. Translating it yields CASSIRAEAFF.

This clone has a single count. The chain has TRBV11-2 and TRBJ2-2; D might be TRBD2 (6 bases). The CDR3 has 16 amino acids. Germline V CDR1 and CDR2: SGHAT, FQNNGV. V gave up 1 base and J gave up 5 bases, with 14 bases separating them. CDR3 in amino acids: CASSLVPGVGTGELFF. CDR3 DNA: TGTGCCAGCAGCTTAGTGCCGGGGGTAGGGACCGGGGAGCTGTTTTTT.

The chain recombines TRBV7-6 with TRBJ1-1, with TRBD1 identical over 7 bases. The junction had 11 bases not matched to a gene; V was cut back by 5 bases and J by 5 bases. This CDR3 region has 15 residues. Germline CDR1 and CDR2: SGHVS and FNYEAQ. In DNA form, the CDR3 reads TGTGCCAGCAGCCCCGGGCAAAGGGGGCAAACTGAAGCTTTCTTT. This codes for CASSPGQRGQTEAFF.